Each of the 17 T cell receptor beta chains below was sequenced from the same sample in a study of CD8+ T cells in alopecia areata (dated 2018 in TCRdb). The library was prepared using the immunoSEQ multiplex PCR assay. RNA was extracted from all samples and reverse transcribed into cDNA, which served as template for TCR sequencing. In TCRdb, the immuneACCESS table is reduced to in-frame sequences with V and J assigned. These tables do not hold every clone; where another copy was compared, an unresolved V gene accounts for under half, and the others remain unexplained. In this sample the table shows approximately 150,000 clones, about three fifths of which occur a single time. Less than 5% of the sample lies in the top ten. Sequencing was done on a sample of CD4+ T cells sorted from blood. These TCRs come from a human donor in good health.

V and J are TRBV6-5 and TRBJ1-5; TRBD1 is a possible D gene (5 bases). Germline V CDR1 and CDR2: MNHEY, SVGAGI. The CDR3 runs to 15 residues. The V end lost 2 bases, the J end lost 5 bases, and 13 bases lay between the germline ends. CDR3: CASSYTGRGDQPQHF. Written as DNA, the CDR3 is TGTGCCAGCAGTTACACGGGGAGGGGCGATCAGCCCCAGCATTTT.

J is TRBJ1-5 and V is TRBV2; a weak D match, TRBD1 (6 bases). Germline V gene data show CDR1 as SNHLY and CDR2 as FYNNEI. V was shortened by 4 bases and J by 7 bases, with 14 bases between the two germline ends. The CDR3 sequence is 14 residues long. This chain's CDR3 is CASSGQGYDQPQHF. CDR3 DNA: TGTGCCAGCAGTGGGCAGGGGTACGACCAGCCCCAGCATTTT. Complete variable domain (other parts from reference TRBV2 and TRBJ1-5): EPEVTQTPSHQVTQMGQEVILRCVPISNHLYFYWYRQILGQKVEFLVSFYNNEISEKSEIFDDQFSVERPDGSNFTLKIRSTKLEDSAMYFCASSGQGYDQPQHFGDGTRLSIL.

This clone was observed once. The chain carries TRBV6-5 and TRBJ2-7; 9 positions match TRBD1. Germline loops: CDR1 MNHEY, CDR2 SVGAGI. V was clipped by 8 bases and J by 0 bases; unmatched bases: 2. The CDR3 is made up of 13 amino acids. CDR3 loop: CASWTGASYEQYF. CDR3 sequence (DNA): TGTGCCAGCTGGACAGGGGCCTCCTACGAGCAGTACTTC.

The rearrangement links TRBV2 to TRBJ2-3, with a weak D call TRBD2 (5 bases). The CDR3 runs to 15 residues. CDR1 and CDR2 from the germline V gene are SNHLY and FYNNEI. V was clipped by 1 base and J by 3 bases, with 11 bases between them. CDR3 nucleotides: TGTGCCAGCAGTGAAGGGAGAGGAGGTACAGATACGCAGTATTTT. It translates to CASSEGRGGTDTQYF.

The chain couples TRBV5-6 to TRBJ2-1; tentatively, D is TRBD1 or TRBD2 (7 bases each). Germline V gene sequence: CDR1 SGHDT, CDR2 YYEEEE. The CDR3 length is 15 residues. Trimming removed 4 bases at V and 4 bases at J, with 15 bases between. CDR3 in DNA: TGTGCCAGCAGCGCGGGGGACAGAGCATACAATGAGCAGTTCTTC. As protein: CASSAGDRAYNEQFF.

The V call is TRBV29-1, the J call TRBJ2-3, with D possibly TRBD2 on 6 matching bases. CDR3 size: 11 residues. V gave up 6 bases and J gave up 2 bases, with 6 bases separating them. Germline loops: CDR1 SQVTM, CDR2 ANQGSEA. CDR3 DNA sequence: TGCAGCGTGGACTACACAGATACGCAGTATTTT. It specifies CSVDYTDTQYF.

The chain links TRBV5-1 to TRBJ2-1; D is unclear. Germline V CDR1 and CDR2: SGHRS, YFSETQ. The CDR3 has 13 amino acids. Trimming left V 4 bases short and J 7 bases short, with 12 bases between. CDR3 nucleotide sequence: TGCGCCAGCAGCCCCTCCTTAAAGAATGAGCAGTTCTTC. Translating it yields CASSPSLKNEQFF.

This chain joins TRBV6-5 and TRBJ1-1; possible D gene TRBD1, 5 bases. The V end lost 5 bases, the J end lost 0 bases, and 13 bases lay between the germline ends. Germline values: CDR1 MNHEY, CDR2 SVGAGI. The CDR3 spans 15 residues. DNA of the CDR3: TGTGCCAGCAGTCCCGGGGGGTTACTGAACACTGAAGCTTTCTTT. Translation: CASSPGGLLNTEAFF.

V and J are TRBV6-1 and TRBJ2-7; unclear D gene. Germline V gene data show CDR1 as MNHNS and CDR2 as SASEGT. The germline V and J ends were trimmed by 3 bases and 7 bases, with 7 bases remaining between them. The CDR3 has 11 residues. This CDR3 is CASSEDREQYF. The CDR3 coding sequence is TGTGCCAGCAGTGAGGACCGAGAGCAGTACTTC.

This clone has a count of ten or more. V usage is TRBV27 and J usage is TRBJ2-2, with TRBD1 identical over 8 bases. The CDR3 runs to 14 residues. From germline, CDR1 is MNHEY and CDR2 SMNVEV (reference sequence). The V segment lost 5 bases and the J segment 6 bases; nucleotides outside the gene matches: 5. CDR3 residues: CASSTTQGAGELFF. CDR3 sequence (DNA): TGTGCCAGCAGTACCACACAGGGGGCCGGGGAGCTGTTTTTT.

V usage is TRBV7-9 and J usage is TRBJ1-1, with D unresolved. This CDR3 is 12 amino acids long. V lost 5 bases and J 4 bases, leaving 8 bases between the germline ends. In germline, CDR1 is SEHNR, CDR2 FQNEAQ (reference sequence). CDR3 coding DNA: TGTGCCAGCAGCCCATCACTCACTGAAGCTTTCTTT. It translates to CASSPSLTEAFF.

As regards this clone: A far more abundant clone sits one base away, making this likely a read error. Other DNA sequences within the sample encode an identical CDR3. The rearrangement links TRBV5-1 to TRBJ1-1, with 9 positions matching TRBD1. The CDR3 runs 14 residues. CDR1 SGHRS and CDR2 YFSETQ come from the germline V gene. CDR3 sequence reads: CASSTSDRGTEAFF. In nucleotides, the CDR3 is TGCGCCAGCAGCACCTCGGACAGGGGCACTGAAGCTTTCTTC.

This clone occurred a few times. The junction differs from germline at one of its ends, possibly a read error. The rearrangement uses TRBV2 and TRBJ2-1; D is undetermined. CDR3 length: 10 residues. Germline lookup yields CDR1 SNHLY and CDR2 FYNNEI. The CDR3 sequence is CASSYDEQFF. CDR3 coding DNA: TGTGCCAGCAGCTACGATGAGCAGTTCTTC.

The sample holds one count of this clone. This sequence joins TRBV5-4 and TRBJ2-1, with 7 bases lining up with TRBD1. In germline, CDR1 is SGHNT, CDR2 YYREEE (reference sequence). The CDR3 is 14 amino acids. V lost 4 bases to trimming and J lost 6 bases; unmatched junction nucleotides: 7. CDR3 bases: TGTGCCAGCAGCATAGACAGGGCTGGCAATGAGCAGTTCTTC. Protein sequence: CASSIDRAGNEQFF.

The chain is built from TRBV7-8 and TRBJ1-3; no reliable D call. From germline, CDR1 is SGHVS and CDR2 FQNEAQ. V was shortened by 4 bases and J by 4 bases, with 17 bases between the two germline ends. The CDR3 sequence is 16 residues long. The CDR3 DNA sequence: TGTGCCAGCAGCTACGGACGGACCGCGTCGGGAAACACCATATATTTT. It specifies CASSYGRTASGNTIYF.

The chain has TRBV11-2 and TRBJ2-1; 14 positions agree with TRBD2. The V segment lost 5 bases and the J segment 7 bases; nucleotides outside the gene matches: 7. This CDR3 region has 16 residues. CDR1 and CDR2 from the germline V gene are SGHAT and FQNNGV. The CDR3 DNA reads TGTGCCAGCAGCCGGACAGGACTAGCGGGAGGAAATGAGCAGTTCTTC. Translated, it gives CASSRTGLAGGNEQFF. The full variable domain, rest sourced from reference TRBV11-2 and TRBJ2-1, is EAGVAQSPRYKIIEKRQSVAFWCNPISGHATLYWYQQILGQGPKLLIQFQNNGVVDDSQLPKDRFSAERLKGVDSTLKIQPAKLEDSAVYLCASSRTGLAGGNEQFFGPGTRLTVL.

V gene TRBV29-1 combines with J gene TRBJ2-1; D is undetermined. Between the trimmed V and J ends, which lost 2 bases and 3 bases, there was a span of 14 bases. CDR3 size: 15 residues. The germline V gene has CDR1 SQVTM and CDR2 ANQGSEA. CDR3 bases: TGCAGCGTTGAATGGCAGACCAAAAACTACAATGAGCAGTTCTTC. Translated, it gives CSVEWQTKNYNEQFF.